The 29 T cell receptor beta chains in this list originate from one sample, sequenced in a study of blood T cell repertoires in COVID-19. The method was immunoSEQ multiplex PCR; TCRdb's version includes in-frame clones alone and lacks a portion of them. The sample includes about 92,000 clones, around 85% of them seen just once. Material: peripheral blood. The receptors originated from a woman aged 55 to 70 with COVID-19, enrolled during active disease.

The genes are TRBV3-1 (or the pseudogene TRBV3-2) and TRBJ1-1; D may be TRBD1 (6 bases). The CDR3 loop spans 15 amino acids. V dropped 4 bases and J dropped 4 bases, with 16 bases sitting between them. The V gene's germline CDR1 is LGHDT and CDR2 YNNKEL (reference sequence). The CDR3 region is CASSLLGADGTEAFF. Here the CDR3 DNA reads TGTGCCAGCAGCCTGTTGGGGGCGGACGGCACTGAAGCTTTCTTT.

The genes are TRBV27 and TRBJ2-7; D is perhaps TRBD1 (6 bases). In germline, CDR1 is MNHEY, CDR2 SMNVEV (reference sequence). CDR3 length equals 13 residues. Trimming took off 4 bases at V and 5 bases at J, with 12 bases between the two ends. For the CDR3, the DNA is TGTGCCAGCAGTTCACAGGGTAGGGACGAGCAGTACTTC. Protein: CASSSQGRDEQYF.

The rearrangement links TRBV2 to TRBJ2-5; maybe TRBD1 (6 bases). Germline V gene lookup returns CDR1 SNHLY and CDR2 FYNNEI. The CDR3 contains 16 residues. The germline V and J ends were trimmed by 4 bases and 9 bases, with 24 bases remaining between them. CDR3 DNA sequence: TGTGCCAGCAGTGCAGGGGCGGCACAGCTGGTAGGGGCCCAGTACTTC. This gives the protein CASSAGAAQLVGAQYF.

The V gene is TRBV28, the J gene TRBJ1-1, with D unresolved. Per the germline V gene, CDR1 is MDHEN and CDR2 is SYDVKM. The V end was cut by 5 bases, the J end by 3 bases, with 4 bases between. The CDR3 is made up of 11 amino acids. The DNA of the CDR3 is TGTGCCAGCAGTCGTTACACTGAAGCTTTCTTT. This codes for CASSRYTEAFF.

CDR3 nucleotide sequence: TGTGCCATCAGTGAGTCTAGCGGGTCCCCAAACGAGCAGTACTTC. This sequence encodes CAISESSGSPNEQYF. This chain connects TRBV10-3 to TRBJ2-7; TRBD2 aligns across 7 bases. Germline CDR1 ENHRY, CDR2 SYGVKD. The CDR3 covers 15 residues. With 0 bases clipped from V and 5 bases from J, the junction kept 7 bases outside the gene matches.

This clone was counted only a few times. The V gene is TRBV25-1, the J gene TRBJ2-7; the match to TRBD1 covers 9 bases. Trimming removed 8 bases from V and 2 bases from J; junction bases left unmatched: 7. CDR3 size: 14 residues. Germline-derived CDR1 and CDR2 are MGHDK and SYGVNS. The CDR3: CASQRGQGTYEQYF. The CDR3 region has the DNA TGTGCCAGCCAACGGGGACAGGGAACCTACGAGCAGTACTTC.

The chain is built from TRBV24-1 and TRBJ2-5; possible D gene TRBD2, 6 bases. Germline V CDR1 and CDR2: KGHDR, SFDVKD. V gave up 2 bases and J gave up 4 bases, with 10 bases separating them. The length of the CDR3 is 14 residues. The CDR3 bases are TGTGCCACCAGTGATTCGTCGGGGGTAGAGACCCAGTACTTC. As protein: CATSDSSGVETQYF.

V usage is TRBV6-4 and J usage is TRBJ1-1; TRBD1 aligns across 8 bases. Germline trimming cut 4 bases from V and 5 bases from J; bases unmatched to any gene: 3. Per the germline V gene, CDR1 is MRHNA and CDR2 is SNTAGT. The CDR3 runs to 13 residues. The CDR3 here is CASSVDRGTEAFF. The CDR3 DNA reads TGTGCCAGCAGTGTCGACAGGGGAACTGAAGCTTTCTTT.

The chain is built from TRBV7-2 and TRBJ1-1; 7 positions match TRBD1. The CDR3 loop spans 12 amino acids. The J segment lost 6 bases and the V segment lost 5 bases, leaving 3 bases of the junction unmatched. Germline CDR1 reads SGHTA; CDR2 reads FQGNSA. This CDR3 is CASSRTGAEAFF. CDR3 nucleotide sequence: TGTGCCAGCAGCCGTACAGGGGCTGAAGCTTTCTTT.

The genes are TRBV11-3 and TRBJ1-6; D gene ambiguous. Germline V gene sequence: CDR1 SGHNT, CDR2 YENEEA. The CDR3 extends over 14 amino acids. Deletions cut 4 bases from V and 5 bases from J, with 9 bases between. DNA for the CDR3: TGTGCCAGCAGCTCCAGGTCGGATAATTCACCCCTCCACTTT. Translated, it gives CASSSRSDNSPLHF.

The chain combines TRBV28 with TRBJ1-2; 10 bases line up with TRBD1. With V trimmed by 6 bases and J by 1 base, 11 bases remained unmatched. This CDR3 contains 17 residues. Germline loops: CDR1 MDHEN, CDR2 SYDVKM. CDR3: CASRRDRGRLFNYGYTF. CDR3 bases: TGTGCCAGCAGGCGCGACAGGGGGCGACTTTTTAACTATGGCTACACCTTC.

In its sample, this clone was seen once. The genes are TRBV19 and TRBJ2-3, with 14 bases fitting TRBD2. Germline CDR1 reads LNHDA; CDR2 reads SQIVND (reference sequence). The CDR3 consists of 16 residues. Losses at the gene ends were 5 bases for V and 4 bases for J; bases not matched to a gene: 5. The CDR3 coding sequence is TGTGCCAGTAGTCCGGGGACTAGCGGGGGTGCAGATACGCAGTATTTT. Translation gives CASSPGTSGGADTQYF.

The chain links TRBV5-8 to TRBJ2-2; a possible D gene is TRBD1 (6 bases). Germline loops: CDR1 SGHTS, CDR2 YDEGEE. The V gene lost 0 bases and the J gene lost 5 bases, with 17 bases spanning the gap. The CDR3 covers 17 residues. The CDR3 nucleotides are TGTGCCAGCAGCTTGGAGAAACAGGGCGGTGGGACCGGGGAGCTGTTTTTT. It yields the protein CASSLEKQGGGTGELFF.

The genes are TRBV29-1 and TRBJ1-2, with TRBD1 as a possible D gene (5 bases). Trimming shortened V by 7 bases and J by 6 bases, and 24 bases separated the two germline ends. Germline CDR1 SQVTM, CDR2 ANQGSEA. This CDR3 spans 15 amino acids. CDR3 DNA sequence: TGCAGCGGACGCCCCCGGGACTTCGAACGGGATGGCTACACCTTC. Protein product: CSGRPRDFERDGYTF.

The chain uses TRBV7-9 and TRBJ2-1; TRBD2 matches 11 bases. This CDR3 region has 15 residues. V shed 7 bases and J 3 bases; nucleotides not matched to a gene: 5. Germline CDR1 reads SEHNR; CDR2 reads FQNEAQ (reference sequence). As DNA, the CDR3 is TGTGCCAGCACCCGAACTAGCGGGGGCTACAATGAGCAGTTCTTC. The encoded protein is CASTRTSGGYNEQFF.

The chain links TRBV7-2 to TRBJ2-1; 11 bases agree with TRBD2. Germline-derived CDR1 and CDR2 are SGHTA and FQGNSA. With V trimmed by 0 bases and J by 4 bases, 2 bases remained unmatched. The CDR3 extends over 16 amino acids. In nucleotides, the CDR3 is TGTGCCAGCAGCTTAGCGGCTAGCGGGGGGTACAATGAGCAGTTCTTC. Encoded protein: CASSLAASGGYNEQFF.

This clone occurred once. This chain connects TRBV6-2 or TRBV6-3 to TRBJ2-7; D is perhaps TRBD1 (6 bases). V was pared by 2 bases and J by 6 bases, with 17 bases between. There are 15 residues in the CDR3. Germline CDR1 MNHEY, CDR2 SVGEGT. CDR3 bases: TGTGCCAGCAGTTACCCCAACAGGGTACACGGCGAGCAGTACTTC. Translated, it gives CASSYPNRVHGEQYF.

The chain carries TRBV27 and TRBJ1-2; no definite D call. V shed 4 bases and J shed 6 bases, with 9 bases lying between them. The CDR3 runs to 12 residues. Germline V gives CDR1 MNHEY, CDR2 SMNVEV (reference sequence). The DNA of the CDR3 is TGTGCCAGCAGTTCCGTTGGGCATGGCTACACCTTC. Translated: CASSSVGHGYTF.

CDR3 in DNA: TGTGCCAGCAGCCTGAGTCGCGAGCAGTACTTC. Protein: CASSLSREQYF. The rearrangement links TRBV7-2 to TRBJ2-7; D not resolved. CDR3 size: 11 residues. CDR1 and CDR2 from the germline V gene are SGHTA and FQGNSA. V lost 5 bases and J 6 bases, leaving 8 bases between the germline ends. Full variable domain (remainder filled in from reference TRBV7-2 and TRBJ2-7): GAGVSQSPSNKVTEKGKDVELRCDPISGHTALYWYRQSLGQGLEFLIYFQGNSAPDKSGLPSDRFSAERTGGSVSTLTIQRTQQEDSAVYLCASSLSREQYFGPGTRLTVT.

The CDR3 sequence: CASSYSSLTGNYGYTF. In DNA, the CDR3 is TGTGCCAGCAGTTACTCGAGTCTAACAGGGAACTATGGCTACACCTTC. The chain uses TRBV6-5 and TRBJ1-2; weak D call: TRBD1 (6 bases). Trimming removed 0 bases at V and 2 bases at J, with 13 bases between. The germline CDR1 and CDR2 sequences are MNHEY and SVGAGI. This CDR3 is built from 16 residues.

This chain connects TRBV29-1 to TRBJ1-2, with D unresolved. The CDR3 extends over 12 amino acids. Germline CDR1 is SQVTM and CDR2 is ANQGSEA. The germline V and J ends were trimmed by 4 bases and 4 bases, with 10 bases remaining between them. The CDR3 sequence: CSVGQEIYGYTF. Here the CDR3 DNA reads TGCAGCGTTGGGCAAGAAATCTATGGCTACACCTTC.

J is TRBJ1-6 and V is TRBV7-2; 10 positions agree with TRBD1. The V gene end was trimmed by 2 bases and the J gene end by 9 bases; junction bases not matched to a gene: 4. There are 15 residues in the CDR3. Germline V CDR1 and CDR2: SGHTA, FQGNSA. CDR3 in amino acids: CASSLTGQGVSPLHF. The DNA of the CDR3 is TGTGCCAGCAGCTTAACTGGACAGGGGGTTTCACCCCTCCACTTT.

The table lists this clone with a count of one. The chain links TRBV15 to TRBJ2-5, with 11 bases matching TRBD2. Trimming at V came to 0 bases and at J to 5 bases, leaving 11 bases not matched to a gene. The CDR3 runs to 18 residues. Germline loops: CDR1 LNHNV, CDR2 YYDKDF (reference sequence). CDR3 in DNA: TGTGCCACCAGCAGAGATAGAGAGATTAGCGGGGGGGCTGAGACCCAGTACTTC. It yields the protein CATSRDREISGGAETQYF.

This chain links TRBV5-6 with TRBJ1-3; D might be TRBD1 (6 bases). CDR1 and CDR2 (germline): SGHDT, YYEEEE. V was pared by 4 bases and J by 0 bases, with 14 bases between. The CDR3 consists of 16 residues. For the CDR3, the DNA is TGTGCCAGCAGCGTGGGGGGACACTTCTCTGGAAACACCATATATTTT. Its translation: CASSVGGHFSGNTIYF.

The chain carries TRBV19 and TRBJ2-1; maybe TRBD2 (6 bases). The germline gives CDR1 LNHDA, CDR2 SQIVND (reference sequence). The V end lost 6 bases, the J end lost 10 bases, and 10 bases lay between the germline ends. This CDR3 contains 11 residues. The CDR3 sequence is CASRGGDEQFF. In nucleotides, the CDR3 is TGTGCCAGTAGGGGAGGCGACGAGCAGTTCTTC.

CDR3 in amino acids: CASSLLPGQGANEQFF. DNA for the CDR3: TGTGCCAGCAGCTTGTTACCGGGACAGGGGGCAAATGAGCAGTTCTTC. The chain carries TRBV7-2 and TRBJ2-1; 12 nucleotides match TRBD1. The V gene's germline CDR1 is SGHTA and CDR2 FQGNSA. J lost 7 bases, V lost 3 bases, and 7 bases had no gene match. This CDR3 is 16 amino acids long. The variable domain in full, with the rest retrieved from reference TRBV7-2 and TRBJ2-1, is GAGVSQSPSNKVTEKGKDVELRCDPISGHTALYWYRQSLGQGLEFLIYFQGNSAPDKSGLPSDRFSAERTGGSVSTLTIQRTQQEDSAVYLCASSLLPGQGANEQFFGPGTRLTVL.

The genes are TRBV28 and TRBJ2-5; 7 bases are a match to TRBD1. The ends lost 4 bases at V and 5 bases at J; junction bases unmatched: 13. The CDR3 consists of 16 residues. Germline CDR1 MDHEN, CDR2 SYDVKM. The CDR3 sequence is CASSSPRQGLWETQYF. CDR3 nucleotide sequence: TGTGCCAGCAGTTCACCTAGACAGGGCCTTTGGGAGACCCAGTACTTC.

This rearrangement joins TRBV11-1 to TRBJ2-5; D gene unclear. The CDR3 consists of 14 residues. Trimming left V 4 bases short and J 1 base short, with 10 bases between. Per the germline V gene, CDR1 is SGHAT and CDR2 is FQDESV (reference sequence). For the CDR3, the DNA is TGTGCCAGCAGCTCTTTTCGCGGCCAAGAGACCCAGTACTTC. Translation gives CASSSFRGQETQYF. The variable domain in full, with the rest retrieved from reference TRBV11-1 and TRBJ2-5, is EAEVAQSPRYKITEKSQAVAFWCDPISGHATLYWYRQILGQGPELLVQFQDESVVDDSQLPKDRFSAERLKGVDSTLKIQPAELGDSAMYLCASSSFRGQETQYFGPGTRLLVL.

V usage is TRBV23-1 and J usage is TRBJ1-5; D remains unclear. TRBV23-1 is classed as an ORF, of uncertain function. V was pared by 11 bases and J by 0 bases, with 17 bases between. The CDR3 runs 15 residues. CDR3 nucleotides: TGCGCCGTAACCAGAATGCGGGCTAGCAATCAGCCCCAGCATTTT. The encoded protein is CAVTRMRASNQPQHF.